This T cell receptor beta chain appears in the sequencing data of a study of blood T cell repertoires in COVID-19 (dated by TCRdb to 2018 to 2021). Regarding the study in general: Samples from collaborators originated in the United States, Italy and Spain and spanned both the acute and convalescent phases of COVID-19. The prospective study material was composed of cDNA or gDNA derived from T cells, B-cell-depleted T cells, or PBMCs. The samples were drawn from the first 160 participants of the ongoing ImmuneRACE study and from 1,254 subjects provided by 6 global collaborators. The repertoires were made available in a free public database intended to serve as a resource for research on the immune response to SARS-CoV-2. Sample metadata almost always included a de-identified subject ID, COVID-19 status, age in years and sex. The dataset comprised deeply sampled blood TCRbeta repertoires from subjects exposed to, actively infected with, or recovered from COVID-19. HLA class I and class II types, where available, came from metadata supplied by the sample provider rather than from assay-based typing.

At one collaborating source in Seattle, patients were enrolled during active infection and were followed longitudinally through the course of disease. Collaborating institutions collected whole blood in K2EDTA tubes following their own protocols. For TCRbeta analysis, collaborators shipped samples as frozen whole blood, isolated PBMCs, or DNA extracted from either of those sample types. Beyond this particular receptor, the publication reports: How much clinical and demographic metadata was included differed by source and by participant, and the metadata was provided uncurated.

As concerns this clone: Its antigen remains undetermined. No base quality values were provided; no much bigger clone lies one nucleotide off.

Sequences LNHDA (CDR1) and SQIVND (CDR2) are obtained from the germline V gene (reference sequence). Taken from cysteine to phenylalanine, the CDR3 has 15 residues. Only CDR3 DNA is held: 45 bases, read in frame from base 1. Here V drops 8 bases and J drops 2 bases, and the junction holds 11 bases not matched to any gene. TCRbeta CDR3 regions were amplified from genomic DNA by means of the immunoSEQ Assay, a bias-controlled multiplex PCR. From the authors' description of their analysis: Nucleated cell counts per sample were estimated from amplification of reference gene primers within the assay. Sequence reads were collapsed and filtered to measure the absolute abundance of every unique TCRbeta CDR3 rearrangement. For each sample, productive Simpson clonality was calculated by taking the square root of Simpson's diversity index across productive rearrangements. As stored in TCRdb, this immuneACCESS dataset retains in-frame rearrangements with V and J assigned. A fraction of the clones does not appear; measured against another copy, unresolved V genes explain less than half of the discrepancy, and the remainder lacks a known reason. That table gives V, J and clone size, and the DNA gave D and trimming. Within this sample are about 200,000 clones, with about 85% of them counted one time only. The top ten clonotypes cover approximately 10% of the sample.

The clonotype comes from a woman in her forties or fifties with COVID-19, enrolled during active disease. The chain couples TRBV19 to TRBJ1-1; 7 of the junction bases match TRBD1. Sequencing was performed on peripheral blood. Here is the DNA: TGTGCCAGTTCCGACATACAGGGGACCAACACTGAAGCTTTCTTT. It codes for CASSDIQGTNTEAFF.